Each of the 25 T cell receptor beta chains below was sequenced from the same sample in a study of Ad26.COV2.S vaccination and SARS-CoV-2 variants. Measured with immunoSEQ multiplex PCR; TCRdb has only the in-frame clones, and not every one. Of about 320,000 clones listed, approximately 80% are singletons. The treatment here: some 20 received Ad26.COV2.S at low or high dose, single or two shots; several received placebo; per-sample allocation not given. The samples were gathered on day 63 after the first injection of vaccine or placebo. The sample in question was peripheral blood, obtained in a trial of Ad26.COV2.S vaccine versus placebo. All receptors derive from a person between 18 and 60 years old who received the Ad26.COV2.S COVID-19 vaccine or a placebo.

About this clone itself: The sample holds other DNA sequences that translate to the same CDR3. The V gene is TRBV18, the J gene TRBJ1-1, with TRBD1 matching 7 bases. Germline CDR1 is KGHSH and CDR2 is LQKENI. This CDR3 comprises 15 residues. The trim removed 0 bases at V and 4 bases at J, leaving 5 bases unmatched. CDR3 loop: CASSPPTGSGTEAFF. CDR3 sequence (DNA): TGTGCCAGCTCACCACCGACAGGGTCGGGCACTGAAGCTTTCTTT.

The chain combines TRBV24-1 with TRBJ2-1; 7 bases are shared with TRBD1. Losses at the gene ends were 4 bases for V and 7 bases for J; bases not matched to a gene: 3. The CDR3 sequence is 13 residues long. The V gene's germline CDR1 is KGHDR and CDR2 SFDVKD. The CDR3 loop reads CATSETGDNEQFF. The CDR3 coding sequence is TGTGCCACCAGTGAAACAGGGGATAATGAGCAGTTCTTC.

This chain links TRBV14 with TRBJ1-6; D gene unclear. V was pared by 0 bases and J by 7 bases, with 7 bases between. Germline assignment: CDR1 SGHDN and CDR2 FVKESK. The CDR3 has 14 residues. This CDR3 is CASSQDIGNSPLHF. In DNA, the CDR3 is TGTGCCAGCAGCCAAGATATCGGCAATTCACCCCTCCACTTT.

CDR3 loop: CASSSQGRGNQPQHF. The CDR3 region has the DNA TGTGCCAGCAGTTCCCAGGGGAGGGGCAATCAGCCCCAGCATTTT. V is TRBV28 and J is TRBJ1-5, with a possible D match to TRBD1 (6 bases). Germline values: CDR1 MDHEN, CDR2 SYDVKM. V dropped 4 bases and J dropped 2 bases, with 12 bases sitting between them. CDR3 length: 15 amino acids.

The chain recombines TRBV9 with TRBJ2-1, with no clear D. This CDR3 is built from 14 residues. CDR1 SGDLS and CDR2 YYNGEE come from the germline V gene. V was pared by 3 bases and J by 7 bases, with 14 bases between. CDR3: CASSERAFGNEQFF. The CDR3 DNA follows: TGTGCCAGCAGCGAGAGAGCTTTTGGGAATGAGCAGTTCTTC.

This clone is a singleton in its sample. The sample carries other DNA sequences with the same CDR3. The V call is TRBV3-1 (or the pseudogene TRBV3-2), the J call TRBJ1-3; no clear D. The CDR3 sequence is 13 residues long. Per germline, CDR1 LGHDT and CDR2 YNNKEL (reference sequence). Between the trimmed V and J ends, which lost 1 base and 4 bases, there was a span of 5 bases. Here the CDR3 reads CASSQGRGNTIYF. The DNA for the CDR3 is TGTGCCAGCAGCCAAGGGCGAGGAAACACCATATATTTT.

V is TRBV6-7 and J is TRBJ1-3, with 8 bases matching TRBD1. TRBV6-7 is an ORF; its function is uncertain. The CDR3 consists of 14 residues. The V gene end was trimmed by 7 bases and the J gene end by 4 bases; junction bases not matched to a gene: 6. The DNA of the CDR3 is TGTGCCAGCATCCTCAGGGGGCCAGGAAACACCATATATTTT. Its translation is CASILRGPGNTIYF.

The chain combines TRBV11-2 with TRBJ2-5; perhaps TRBD2 as D (5 bases). Deletions cut 5 bases from V and 0 bases from J, with 7 bases between. The CDR3 totals 13 residues. The germline V gene encodes CDR1 SGHAT and CDR2 FQNNGV. The chain's CDR3 is CASSLGDQETQYF. The CDR3 DNA follows: TGTGCCAGCAGCCTGGGAGACCAAGAGACCCAGTACTTC.

Here the CDR3 DNA reads TGTGCCAGCAGTTCGTCATATGAGCAGTTCTTC. Protein: CASSSSYEQFF. J is TRBJ2-1 and V is TRBV28; D unresolved. V lost 4 bases, J lost 8 bases, and 6 bases lay in between. This CDR3 is built from 11 residues. Germline assignment: CDR1 MDHEN and CDR2 SYDVKM.

The chain recombines TRBV11-1 with TRBJ1-4; perhaps TRBD1 as D (6 bases). V dropped 11 bases and J dropped 0 bases, with 16 bases sitting between them. Germline CDR1 and CDR2: SGHAT and FQDESV (reference sequence). This CDR3 is built from 15 residues. The DNA of the CDR3 is TGTGCCTTCTCGCACCGACAGGCAACTAATGAAAAACTGTTTTTT. This codes for CAFSHRQATNEKLFF.

The V and J genes are TRBV7-7 and TRBJ2-2; D tentatively reads TRBD1 or TRBD2 (5 bases each). V was trimmed by 3 bases and J by 5 bases, leaving 25 bases between them. CDR3 length equals 19 residues. Per the germline V gene, CDR1 is SSHAT and CDR2 is FNYEAQ (reference sequence). CDR3 sequence: CASSFSIQYEGPRTGELFF. For the CDR3, the DNA is TGTGCCAGCAGCTTTTCAATTCAGTATGAGGGGCCGAGGACCGGGGAGCTGTTTTTT.

This chain uses TRBV6-4 with TRBJ2-7; 7 bases align to TRBD1. CDR3 size: 13 residues. V shed 6 bases, J shed 4 bases, and the junction held 6 bases outside the gene matches. Per the germline V gene, CDR1 is MRHNA and CDR2 is SNTAGT. The CDR3 protein is CASSDRVGYEQYF. The CDR3 bases are TGTGCCAGCAGCGACAGGGTAGGATACGAGCAGTACTTC.

This clone was observed once. The chain employs TRBV6-5 and TRBJ2-2, with D possibly matching TRBD1 (7 bases). Germline V gene sequence: CDR1 MNHEY, CDR2 SVGAGI. The CDR3 extends over 14 amino acids. This chain's CDR3 is CAGQGGTYTGELFF. The CDR3 DNA reads TGTGCTGGGCAGGGGGGAACCTACACCGGGGAGCTGTTTTTT.

The chain employs TRBV7-9 and TRBJ1-2; 9 bases are shared with TRBD1. The length of the CDR3 is 17 residues. Germline assignment: CDR1 SEHNR and CDR2 FQNEAQ (reference sequence). With 3 bases clipped from V and 5 bases from J, the junction kept 13 bases outside the gene matches. The chain's CDR3 is CASSLGQGEGLRYGYTF. DNA for the CDR3: TGTGCCAGCAGCTTGGGACAGGGCGAAGGATTAAGATATGGCTACACCTTC.

The chain couples TRBV7-9 to TRBJ2-7, with 7 bases fitting TRBD2. Trimming took 5 bases from V and 0 from J; bases not matched to a gene: 13. Germline V gene lookup returns CDR1 SEHNR and CDR2 FQNEAQ (reference sequence). This CDR3 contains 17 residues. The CDR3, as DNA: TGTGCCAGCAGCCCCCCGGGAGGTACGCCTCACTCCTACGAGCAGTACTTC. It translates to CASSPPGGTPHSYEQYF. Based on the CDR3 plus reference TRBV7-9 and TRBJ2-7, the full variable domain is DTGVSQNPRHKITKRGQNVTFRCDPISEHNRLYWYRQTLGQGPEFLTYFQNEAQLEKSRLLSDRFSAERPKGSFSTLEIQRTEQGDSAMYLCASSPPGGTPHSYEQYFGPGTRLTVT.

The chain joins TRBV15 to TRBJ2-1, with D possibly matching TRBD2 (6 bases). The V and J ends lost 0 bases and 6 bases respectively, with 18 bases between them. Germline CDR1 and CDR2: LNHNV and YYDKDF (reference sequence). The CDR3 length is 17 residues. Written as DNA, the CDR3 is TGTGCCACCAGCAGAGATTTAACGACGGGACTTTTCAATGAGCAGTTCTTC. Translated: CATSRDLTTGLFNEQFF.

This clone is a singleton in its sample. J is TRBJ2-3 and V is TRBV28; TRBD2 matches 9 bases. The CDR3 consists of 16 residues. The ends lost 6 bases at V and 0 bases at J; junction bases unmatched: 7. The germline V gene has CDR1 MDHEN and CDR2 SYDVKM. CDR3 DNA sequence: TGTGCCAGCAGATCGTTAGCGGGGGAGAGCACAGATACGCAGTATTTT. It is translated as CASRSLAGESTDTQYF.

This clone has only one observation. The chain employs TRBV30 and TRBJ2-7; unclear D gene. The germline V and J ends were trimmed by 4 bases and 4 bases, with 17 bases remaining between them. The CDR3 consists of 14 residues. Germline lookup yields CDR1 GTSNPN and CDR2 SVGIG (reference sequence). Here the CDR3 DNA reads TGTGCCTGGACCAGACCCCCGGCCAATTACGAGCAGTACTTC. Protein: CAWTRPPANYEQYF.

This clone was seen a handful of times. The rearrangement joins TRBV14 to TRBJ1-2, with 7 positions matching TRBD1. V lost 2 bases, J lost 2 bases, and 5 bases stayed unmatched. In germline, CDR1 is SGHDN, CDR2 FVKESK. CDR3 length: 15 residues. CDR3: CASSQSRGGNYGYTF. The DNA for the CDR3 is TGTGCCAGCAGCCAATCCCGAGGGGGCAACTATGGCTACACCTTC.

V gene TRBV19 combines with J gene TRBJ2-2; D possibly matches TRBD1 or TRBD2 (5 bases each). This CDR3 contains 13 residues. Germline V lookup: CDR1 LNHDA, CDR2 SQIVND (reference sequence). The V end was cut by 5 bases, the J end by 5 bases, with 9 bases between. CDR3 DNA sequence: TGTGCCAGTAGTCGGGGCCGGACCGGGGAGCTGTTTTTT. Encoded protein: CASSRGRTGELFF.

This chain links TRBV19 with TRBJ1-3, with TRBD1 as a possible D gene (5 bases). Trimming cost V 3 bases and J 4 bases, with 13 bases left between them. The CDR3 totals 15 residues. CDR1 LNHDA and CDR2 SQIVND come from the germline V gene (reference sequence). The CDR3 coding sequence is TGTGCCAGTAGTATTGGGGGATCGGAAGGAAACACCATATATTTT. It specifies CASSIGGSEGNTIYF. Filled out from reference TRBV19 and TRBJ1-3, the complete variable domain reads DGGITQSPKYLFRKEGQNVTLSCEQNLNHDAMYWYRQDPGQGLRLIYYSQIVNDFQKGDIAEGYSVSREKKESFPLTVTSAQKNPTAFYLCASSIGGSEGNTIYFGEGSWLTVV.

The chain links TRBV20-1 to TRBJ1-1; D is unresolved. The CDR3 runs 11 residues. Trimming removed 6 bases at V and 2 bases at J, with 7 bases between. Germline CDR1 reads DFQATT; CDR2 reads SNEGSKA (reference sequence). Here the CDR3 DNA reads TGCAGTGCCCCCTATAACACTGAAGCTTTCTTT. Translation gives CSAPYNTEAFF.

This sequence joins TRBV6-5 and TRBJ2-3; 8 bases are a match to TRBD1. J was trimmed by 0 bases and V by 5 bases; bases with no gene match: 1. Germline values: CDR1 MNHEY, CDR2 SVGAGI. This CDR3 has 14 residues. The CDR3 loop is CASSRTGSTDTQYF. CDR3 nucleotide sequence: TGTGCCAGCAGTCGGACAGGGAGCACAGATACGCAGTATTTT.

The CDR3 loop is CASILGGYRVPTDTQYF. The CDR3 bases are TGTGCCAGCATCCTGGGGGGATACAGGGTCCCCACAGATACGCAGTATTTT. The chain links TRBV2 to TRBJ2-3; perhaps D is TRBD1 or TRBD2 (6 bases each). V lost 7 bases and J 2 bases, leaving 22 bases between the germline ends. Germline CDR1 SNHLY, CDR2 FYNNEI. The CDR3 covers 17 residues.

This chain joins TRBV7-9 and TRBJ1-4, with TRBD1 as a possible D gene (6 bases). This CDR3 has 18 amino acids. CDR1 and CDR2 from the germline V gene are SEHNR and FQNEAQ (reference sequence). V lost 0 bases, J lost 4 bases, and 18 bases lay in between. Here the CDR3 reads CASSLARNLRTDNEKLFF. As DNA, the CDR3 is TGTGCCAGCAGCTTAGCGCGTAACCTCCGGACAGATAATGAAAAACTGTTTTTT.